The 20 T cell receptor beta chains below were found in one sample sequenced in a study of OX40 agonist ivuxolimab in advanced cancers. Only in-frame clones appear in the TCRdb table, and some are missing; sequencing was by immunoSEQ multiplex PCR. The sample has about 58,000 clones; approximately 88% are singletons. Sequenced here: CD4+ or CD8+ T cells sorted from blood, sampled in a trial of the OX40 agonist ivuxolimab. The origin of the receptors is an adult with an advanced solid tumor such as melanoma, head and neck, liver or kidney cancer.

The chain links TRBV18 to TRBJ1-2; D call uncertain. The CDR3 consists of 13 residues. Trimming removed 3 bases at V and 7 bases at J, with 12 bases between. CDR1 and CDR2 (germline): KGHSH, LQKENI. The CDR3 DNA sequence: TGTGCCAGCTCACCTAACATGGCTTTTGGCTACACCTTC. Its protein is CASSPNMAFGYTF.

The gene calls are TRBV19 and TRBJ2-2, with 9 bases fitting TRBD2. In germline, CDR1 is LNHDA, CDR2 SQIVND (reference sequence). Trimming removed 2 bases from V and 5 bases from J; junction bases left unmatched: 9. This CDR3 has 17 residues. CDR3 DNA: TGTGCCAGTAGTATATATAGCGGGAGAATTGAAACCGGGGAGCTGTTTTTT. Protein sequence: CASSIYSGRIETGELFF.

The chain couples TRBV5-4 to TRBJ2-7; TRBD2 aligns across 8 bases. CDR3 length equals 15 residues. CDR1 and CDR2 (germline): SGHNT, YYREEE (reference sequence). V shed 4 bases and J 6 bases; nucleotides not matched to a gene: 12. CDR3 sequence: CASSLSGRGPGEQYF. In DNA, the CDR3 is TGTGCCAGCAGCCTCTCCGGGAGGGGCCCTGGCGAGCAGTACTTC.

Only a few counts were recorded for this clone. The CDR3 loop reads CASSFANTEAFF. The CDR3 DNA is TGTGCCAGCAGTTTTGCGAACACTGAAGCTTTCTTT. The genes are TRBV2 and TRBJ1-1; D call uncertain. The germline V gene encodes CDR1 SNHLY and CDR2 FYNNEI. The V gene lost 5 bases and the J gene lost 1 base, with 5 bases spanning the gap. The CDR3 sequence is 12 residues long.

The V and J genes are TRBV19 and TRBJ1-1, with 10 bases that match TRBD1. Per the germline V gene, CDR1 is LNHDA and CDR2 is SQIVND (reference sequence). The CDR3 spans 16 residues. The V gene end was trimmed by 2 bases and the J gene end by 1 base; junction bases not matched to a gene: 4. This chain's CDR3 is CASSIRRDRGNTEAFF. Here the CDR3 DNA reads TGTGCCAGTAGTATAAGGAGGGACAGGGGGAACACTGAAGCTTTCTTT.

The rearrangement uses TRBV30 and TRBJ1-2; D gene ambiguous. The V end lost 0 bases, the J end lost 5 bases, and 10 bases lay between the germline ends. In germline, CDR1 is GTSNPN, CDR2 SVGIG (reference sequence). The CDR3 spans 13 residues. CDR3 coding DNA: TGTGCCTGGAGTGTCGCTACGGATTATGGCTACACCTTC. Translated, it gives CAWSVATDYGYTF.

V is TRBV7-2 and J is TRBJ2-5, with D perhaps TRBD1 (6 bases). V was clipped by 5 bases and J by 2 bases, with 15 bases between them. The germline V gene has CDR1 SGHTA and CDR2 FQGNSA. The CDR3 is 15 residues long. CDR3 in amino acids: CASSPLGTRQETQYF. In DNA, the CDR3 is TGTGCCAGCAGCCCTCTGGGGACAAGGCAAGAGACCCAGTACTTC. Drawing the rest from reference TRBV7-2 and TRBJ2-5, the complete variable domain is GAGVSQSPSNKVTEKGKDVELRCDPISGHTALYWYRQSLGQGLEFLIYFQGNSAPDKSGLPSDRFSAERTGGSVSTLTIQRTQQEDSAVYLCASSPLGTRQETQYFGPGTRLLVL.

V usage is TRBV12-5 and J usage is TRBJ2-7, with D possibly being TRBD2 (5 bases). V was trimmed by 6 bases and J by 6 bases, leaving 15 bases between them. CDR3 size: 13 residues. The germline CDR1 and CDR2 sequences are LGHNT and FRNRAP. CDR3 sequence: CASGLGEAREQYF. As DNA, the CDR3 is TGTGCTAGTGGCCTGGGAGAAGCTCGCGAGCAGTACTTC.

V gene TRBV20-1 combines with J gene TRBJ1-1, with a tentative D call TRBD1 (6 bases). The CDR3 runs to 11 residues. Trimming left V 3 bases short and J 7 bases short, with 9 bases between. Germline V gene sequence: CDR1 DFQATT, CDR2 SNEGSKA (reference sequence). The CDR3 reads CSASRQVEAFF. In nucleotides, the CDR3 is TGCAGTGCTAGCCGACAGGTTGAAGCTTTCTTT.

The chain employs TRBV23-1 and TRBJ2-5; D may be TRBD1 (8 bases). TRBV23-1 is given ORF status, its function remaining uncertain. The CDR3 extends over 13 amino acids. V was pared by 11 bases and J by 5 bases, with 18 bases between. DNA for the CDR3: TGCGCCGGGAGGGTACAGGGGGACGAGACCCAGTACTTC. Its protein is CAGRVQGDETQYF.

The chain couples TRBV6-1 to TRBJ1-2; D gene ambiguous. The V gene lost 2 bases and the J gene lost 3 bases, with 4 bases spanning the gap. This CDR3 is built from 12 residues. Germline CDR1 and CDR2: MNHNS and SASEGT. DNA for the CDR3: TGTGCCAGCAGTGAATTGGACTATGGCTACACCTTC. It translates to CASSELDYGYTF.

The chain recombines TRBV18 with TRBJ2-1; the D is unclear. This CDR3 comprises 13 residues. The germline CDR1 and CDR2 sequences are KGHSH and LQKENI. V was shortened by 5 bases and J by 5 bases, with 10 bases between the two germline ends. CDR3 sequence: CASSSGRDNEQFF. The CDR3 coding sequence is TGTGCCAGCTCATCTGGCAGAGACAATGAGCAGTTCTTC.

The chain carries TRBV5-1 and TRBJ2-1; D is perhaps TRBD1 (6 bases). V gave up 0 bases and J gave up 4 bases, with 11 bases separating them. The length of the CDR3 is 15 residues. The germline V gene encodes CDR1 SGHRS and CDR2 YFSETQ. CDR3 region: CASSLGDQGYNEQFF. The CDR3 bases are TGCGCCAGCAGCTTGGGGGACCAGGGGTACAATGAGCAGTTCTTC.

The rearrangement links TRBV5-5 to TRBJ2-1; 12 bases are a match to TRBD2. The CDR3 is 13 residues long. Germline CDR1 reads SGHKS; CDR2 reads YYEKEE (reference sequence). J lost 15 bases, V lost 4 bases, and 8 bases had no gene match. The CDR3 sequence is CASSLTTSGSPFF. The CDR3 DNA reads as TGTGCCAGCAGCCTGACGACTAGCGGGAGTCCGTTCTTC.

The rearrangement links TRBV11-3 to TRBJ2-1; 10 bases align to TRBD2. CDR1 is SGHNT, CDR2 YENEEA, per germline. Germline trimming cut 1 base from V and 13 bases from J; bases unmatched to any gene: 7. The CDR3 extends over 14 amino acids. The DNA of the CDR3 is TGTGCCAGCAGCTTAGGACTAGCGGGCCAACCTCAGTTCTTC. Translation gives CASSLGLAGQPQFF.

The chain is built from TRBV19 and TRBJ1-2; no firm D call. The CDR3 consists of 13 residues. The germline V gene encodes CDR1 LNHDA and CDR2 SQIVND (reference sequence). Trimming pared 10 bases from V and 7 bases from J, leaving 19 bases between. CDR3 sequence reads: CATLGLNGIGYTF. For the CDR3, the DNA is TGTGCCACCCTCGGCTTGAACGGCATTGGCTACACCTTC.

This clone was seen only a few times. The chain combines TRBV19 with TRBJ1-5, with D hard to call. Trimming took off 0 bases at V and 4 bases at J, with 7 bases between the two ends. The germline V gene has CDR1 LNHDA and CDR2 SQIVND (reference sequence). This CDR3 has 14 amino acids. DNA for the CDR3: TGTGCCAGTAGTATAGATGGCGGGAATCAGCCCCAGCATTTT. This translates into CASSIDGGNQPQHF.

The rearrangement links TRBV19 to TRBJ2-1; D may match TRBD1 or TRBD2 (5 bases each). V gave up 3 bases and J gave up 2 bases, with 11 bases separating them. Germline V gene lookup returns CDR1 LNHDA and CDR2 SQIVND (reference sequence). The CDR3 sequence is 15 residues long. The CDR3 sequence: CASSIGAQTYNEQFF. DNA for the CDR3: TGTGCCAGTAGTATCGGGGCGCAAACCTACAATGAGCAGTTCTTC.

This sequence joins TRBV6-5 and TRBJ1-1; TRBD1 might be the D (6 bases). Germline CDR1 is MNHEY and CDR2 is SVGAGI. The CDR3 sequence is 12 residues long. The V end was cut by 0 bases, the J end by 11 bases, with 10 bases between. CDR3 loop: CASSYSDSDAFF. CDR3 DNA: TGTGCCAGCAGTTACTCGGACAGCGACGCTTTCTTT.

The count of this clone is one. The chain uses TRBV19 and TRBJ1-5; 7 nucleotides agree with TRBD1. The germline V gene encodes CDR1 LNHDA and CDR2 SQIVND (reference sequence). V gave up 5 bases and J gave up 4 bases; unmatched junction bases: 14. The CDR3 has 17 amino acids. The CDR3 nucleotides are TGTGCCAGTAGTTTTTTCCAGCGGGACAGCAAAAATCAGCCCCAGCATTTT. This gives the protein CASSFFQRDSKNQPQHF.